Below are 8 T cell receptor beta chains sequenced from a single sample in a study of T cell responses to AZD1222 COVID-19 vaccine. The data were produced by immunoSEQ multiplex PCR, yet TCRdb's version contains in-frame clones alone and is incomplete. The sample shows about 130,000 clones, 89% of them seen only once. The material was peripheral blood, obtained on day 0 of AZD1222 vaccination. The receptor source for this set is an adult in good health.

V is TRBV6-1 and J is TRBJ2-5; D ambiguous. CDR1 is MNHNS, CDR2 SASEGT, per germline. CDR3 size: 13 residues. The germline V and J ends were trimmed by 2 bases and 0 bases, with 4 bases remaining between them. The chain's CDR3 is CASSELDQETQYF. The CDR3 coding sequence is TGTGCCAGCAGTGAACTAGACCAAGAGACCCAGTACTTC.

The rearrangement links TRBV28 to TRBJ1-2; TRBD1 aligns across 9 bases. Germline CDR1 MDHEN, CDR2 SYDVKM. This CDR3 is built from 14 residues. The junction had 5 bases not matched to a gene; V was cut back by 6 bases and J by 3 bases. CDR3 sequence: CASRRTGAYYGYTF. The CDR3 DNA sequence: TGTGCCAGCAGACGGACAGGGGCCTACTATGGCTACACCTTC.

The CDR3 DNA reads as TGTGCCAGCAGCTTGATTCGAGAACGCAATCAGCCCCAGCATTTT. This translates into CASSLIRERNQPQHF. The V call is TRBV5-6, the J call TRBJ1-5; D is unclear. Trimming pared 1 base from V and 2 bases from J, leaving 10 bases between. The germline V gene encodes CDR1 SGHDT and CDR2 YYEEEE. The CDR3 extends over 15 amino acids.

The V and J genes are TRBV19 and TRBJ2-7, with D possibly TRBD2 on 5 matching bases. The V gene lost 3 bases and the J gene lost 5 bases, with 14 bases spanning the gap. The CDR3 has 14 residues. Germline CDR1 is LNHDA and CDR2 is SQIVND (reference sequence). The CDR3 bases are TGTGCCAGTAGTATGGGCAATTCGGGGAACGAGCAGTACTTC. Protein: CASSMGNSGNEQYF.

This chain links TRBV18 with TRBJ2-5; D is uncertain. The CDR3 sequence is 14 residues long. CDR1 KGHSH and CDR2 LQKENI come from the germline V gene. V was shortened by 4 bases and J by 1 base, with 10 bases between the two germline ends. The CDR3 DNA reads as TGTGCCAGCTCACAACAGACGTTCCAAGAGACCCAGTACTTC. This encodes CASSQQTFQETQYF. The whole variable domain, filled in from reference TRBV18 and TRBJ2-5, reads NAGVMQNPRHLVRRRGQEARLRCSPMKGHSHVYWYRQLPEEGLKFMVYLQKENIIDESGMPKERFSAEFPKEGPSILRIQQVVRGDSAAYFCASSQQTFQETQYFGPGTRLLVL.

The chain has TRBV6-6 and TRBJ1-4; 10 nucleotides align to TRBD1. The V gene end was trimmed by 5 bases and the J gene end by 0 bases; junction bases not matched to a gene: 9. CDR1 is MNHNY, CDR2 SVGAGI, per germline (reference sequence). CDR3 length equals 18 residues. CDR3 sequence: CASSRYRDRGATNEKLFF. DNA of the CDR3: TGTGCCAGCAGTCGATACCGGGACAGGGGTGCAACTAATGAAAAACTGTTTTTT.

The chain recombines TRBV29-1 with TRBJ2-7, with no clear D. Germline V gene data show CDR1 as SQVTM and CDR2 as ANQGSEA. CDR3 length: 12 residues. Trimming left V 1 base short and J 4 bases short, with 8 bases between. CDR3 nucleotide sequence: TGCAGCGTTGAAGGAGTAAGGTACGAGCAGTACTTC. Protein: CSVEGVRYEQYF.

Here the CDR3 reads CASSRAYRRGTDTQYF. DNA of the CDR3: TGTGCCAGCAGCAGGGCCTACAGGCGGGGCACAGATACGCAGTATTTT. J is TRBJ2-3 and V is TRBV9, with D perhaps assigned TRBD1 or TRBD2 (5 bases each). Germline CDR1 reads SGDLS; CDR2 reads YYNGEE. The CDR3 is 16 residues long. The germline V and J ends were trimmed by 4 bases and 1 base, with 16 bases remaining between them.